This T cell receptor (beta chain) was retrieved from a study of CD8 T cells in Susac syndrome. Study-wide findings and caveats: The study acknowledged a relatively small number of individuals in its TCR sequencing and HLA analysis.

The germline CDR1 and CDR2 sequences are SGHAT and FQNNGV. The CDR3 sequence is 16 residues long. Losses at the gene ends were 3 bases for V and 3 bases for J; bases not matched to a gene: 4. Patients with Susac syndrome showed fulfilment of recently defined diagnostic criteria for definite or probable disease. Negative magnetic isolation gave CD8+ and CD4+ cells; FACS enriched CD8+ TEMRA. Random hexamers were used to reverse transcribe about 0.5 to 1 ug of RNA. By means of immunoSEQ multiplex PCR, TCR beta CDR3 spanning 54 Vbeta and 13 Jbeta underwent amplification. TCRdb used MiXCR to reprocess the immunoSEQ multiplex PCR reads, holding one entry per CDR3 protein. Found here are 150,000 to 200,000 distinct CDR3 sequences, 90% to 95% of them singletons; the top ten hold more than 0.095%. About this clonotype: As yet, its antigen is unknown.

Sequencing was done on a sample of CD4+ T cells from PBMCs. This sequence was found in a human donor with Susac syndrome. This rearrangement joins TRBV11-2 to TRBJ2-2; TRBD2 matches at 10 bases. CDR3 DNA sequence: TGTGCCAGCAGCTTCACTAGCGGGGTCTACACCGGGGAGCTGTTTTTT. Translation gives CASSFTSGVYTGELFF.